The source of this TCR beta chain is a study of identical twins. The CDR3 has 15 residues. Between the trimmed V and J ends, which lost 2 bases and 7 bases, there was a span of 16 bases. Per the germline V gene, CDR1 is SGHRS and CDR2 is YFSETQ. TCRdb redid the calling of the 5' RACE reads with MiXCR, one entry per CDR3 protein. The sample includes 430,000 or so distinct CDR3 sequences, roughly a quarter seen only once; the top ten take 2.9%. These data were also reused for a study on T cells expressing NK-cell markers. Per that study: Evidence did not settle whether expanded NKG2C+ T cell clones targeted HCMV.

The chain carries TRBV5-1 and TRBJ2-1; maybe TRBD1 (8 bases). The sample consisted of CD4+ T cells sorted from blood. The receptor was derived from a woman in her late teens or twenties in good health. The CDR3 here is CASSFIIQGGNEQFF. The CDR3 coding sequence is TGCGCCAGCAGCTTTATAATACAGGGGGGGAATGAGCAGTTCTTC.